This entry lists 6 T cell receptor beta chains sequenced from one sample in a study of blood T cell dynamics during melanoma immunotherapy. Noted time point: week 3, after first cycle of checkpoint inhibitor. The method was immunoSEQ multiplex PCR; TCRdb's version includes in-frame clones alone and lacks a portion of them. The sample carries under 20,000 clones, roughly nine tenths recorded once. Sequencing used blood, obtained from a patient treated with checkpoint blockade. The receptors derive from a human donor with melanoma.

The chain has TRBV19 and TRBJ2-3; D possibly corresponds to TRBD1 (5 bases). The germline CDR1 and CDR2 sequences are LNHDA and SQIVND (reference sequence). The CDR3 totals 11 residues. Between the trimmed V and J ends, which lost 8 bases and 8 bases, there was a span of 11 bases. The CDR3 nucleotides read TGTGCCAGTTGGGGCGGCGGTACGCAGTATTTT. As protein: CASWGGGTQYF.

J is TRBJ2-7 and V is TRBV7-9; 11 nucleotides agree with TRBD2. CDR1 and CDR2 from the germline V gene are SEHNR and FQNEAQ (reference sequence). The CDR3 is 15 residues long. V gave up 3 bases and J gave up 3 bases; unmatched junction bases: 4. CDR3 amino acids: CASSLTSGVVYEQYF. CDR3 in DNA: TGTGCCAGCAGCTTGACTAGCGGGGTCGTCTACGAGCAGTACTTC.

The rearrangement links TRBV28 to TRBJ1-4; TRBD1 aligns across 8 bases. J gave up 5 bases and V 4 bases, and 6 bases lay outside the gene matches. Germline V gene lookup returns CDR1 MDHEN and CDR2 SYDVKM. This CDR3 has 15 residues. The CDR3, as DNA: TGTGCCAGCAGTTCCCGACAGGGGTGGAATGAAAAACTGTTTTTT. Translation: CASSSRQGWNEKLFF.

The V call is TRBV18, the J call TRBJ2-4; 7 nucleotides agree with TRBD1. The CDR3 consists of 15 residues. Germline V CDR1 and CDR2: KGHSH, LQKENI. The V and J ends lost 1 base and 7 bases, in that order; junction bases with no gene match: 7. The CDR3 loop is CASSPLVSRGNIQYF. The CDR3, as DNA: TGTGCCAGCTCACCACTTGTTTCCAGGGGGAACATTCAGTACTTC.

This clone occurred once. The V call is TRBV9, the J call TRBJ2-4; 7 nucleotides align to TRBD2. The junction had 13 bases not matched to a gene; V was cut back by 1 base and J by 9 bases. In germline, CDR1 is SGDLS, CDR2 YYNGEE. The CDR3 loop spans 16 amino acids. The CDR3 sequence is CASSVSAVGGEGIQYF. The CDR3 coding sequence is TGTGCCAGCAGCGTAAGTGCAGTCGGCGGGGAGGGCATTCAGTACTTC.

This chain uses TRBV28 with TRBJ2-5; D uncertain. TRBJ2-7 explains the end of the DNA better; the J call may be wrong. This CDR3 contains 13 residues. Germline-derived CDR1 and CDR2 are MDHEN and SYDVKM. The CDR3 bases are TGTGCCAGCAGTCCCCCGTCTTCCTACGAGCAGTACTTC. Translation: CASSPPSSYEQYF.